The sequence of this T cell receptor (beta chain) was determined in a study of blood T cell repertoires in COVID-19 (dated by TCRdb to about 2020). Background for the entire study: The collaborator samples originated in the United States, Italy and Spain and spanned the acute and convalescent phases of COVID-19. The material from the prospective study consisted of cDNA or gDNA derived from T cells, B-cell-depleted T cells, or PBMCs. Deeply sampled blood TCRbeta repertoires from subjects exposed to, actively infected with, or recovered from COVID-19 were included in the dataset. The repertoires were released in a freely available public database meant as a resource for research on the immune response to SARS-CoV-2. Samples came from the ongoing ImmuneRACE study (first 160 participants) plus 1,254 subjects from 6 global collaborators. Nearly every sample came with metadata listing a de-identified subject ID, COVID-19 status, age in years and sex. Where HLA class I and class II types were available, the types were taken from metadata supplied by the sample provider, not from assay-based typing. Points the paper makes about the study in general: Clinical and demographic metadata were provided uncurated, with the amount varying by source and participant.

As for this clone: The target of this receptor is not known. There are no base qualities to consult, and no much larger clone falls within one base.

One collaborating source in Seattle enrolled patients during active infection and followed them longitudinally through the course of disease. Whole blood was collected in K2EDTA tubes by collaborating institutions according to the institutions' own protocols. For TCRbeta analysis, collaborators shipped samples in one of three forms: frozen whole blood, isolated PBMCs, or DNA extracted from either of those sample types. The immunoSEQ Assay, a bias-controlled multiplex PCR, was used to amplify TCRbeta CDR3 regions from genomic DNA. The original methods were these. Nucleated cell counts per sample were estimated from amplification of reference gene primers within the assay. Sequence reads were collapsed and filtered to measure the absolute abundance of every unique TCRbeta CDR3 rearrangement. Productive Simpson clonality was computed per sample as the square root of Simpson's diversity index over productive rearrangements. TCRdb stores this immuneACCESS table with in-frame sequences only. Part of the clones is absent; in the studies checked, under half of the shortfall reflects unresolved V genes, and no reason is known for the rest. V and J calls and clone size are as listed in that table; D and trimming were resolved from the DNA. Here the sample has 130,000 or so clones; 88% occur a single time. Approximately 2.5% of the sample goes to the ten largest clones.

This TCR came from a human donor with COVID-19, enrolled during active disease. The donor label of this sample is uncertain. Sequencing was carried out using peripheral blood.

The CDR3 protein: CASSLSGTGTTGELFF. The sequence in DNA is TGTGCCAGCAGCTTAAGCGGGACAGGGACCACCGGGGAGCTGTTTTTT. The chain couples TRBV11-2 to TRBJ2-2, with 9 bases matching TRBD1. Including cysteine and phenylalanine, the CDR3 has 16 amino acids. Just CDR3 DNA is preserved here, 48 bases in frame from base 1. CDR1 and CDR2 (SGHAT, FQNNGV) derive from the germline V gene. Germline trimming: 2 bases from V, 4 bases from J; junction bases outside gene matches: 5.